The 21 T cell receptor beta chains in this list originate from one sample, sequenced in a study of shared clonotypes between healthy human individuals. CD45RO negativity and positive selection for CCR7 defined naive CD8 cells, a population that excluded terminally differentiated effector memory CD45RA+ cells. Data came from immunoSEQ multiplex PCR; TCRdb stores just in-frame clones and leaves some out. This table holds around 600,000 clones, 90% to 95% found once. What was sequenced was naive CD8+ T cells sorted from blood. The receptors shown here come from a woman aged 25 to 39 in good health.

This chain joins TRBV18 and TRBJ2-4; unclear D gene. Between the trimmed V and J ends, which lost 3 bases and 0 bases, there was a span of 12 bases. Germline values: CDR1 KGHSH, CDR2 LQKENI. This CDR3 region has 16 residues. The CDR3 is CASSPTTSKAKNIQYF. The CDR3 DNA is TGTGCCAGCTCACCCACCACTTCCAAAGCCAAAAACATTCAGTACTTC.

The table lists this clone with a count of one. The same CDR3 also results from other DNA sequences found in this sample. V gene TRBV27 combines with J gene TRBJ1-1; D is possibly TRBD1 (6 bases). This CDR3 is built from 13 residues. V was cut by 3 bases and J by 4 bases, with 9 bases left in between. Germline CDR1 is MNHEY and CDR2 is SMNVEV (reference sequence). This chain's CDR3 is CASSFLGGTEAFF. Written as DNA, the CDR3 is TGTGCCAGCAGTTTTTTAGGGGGCACTGAAGCTTTCTTT.

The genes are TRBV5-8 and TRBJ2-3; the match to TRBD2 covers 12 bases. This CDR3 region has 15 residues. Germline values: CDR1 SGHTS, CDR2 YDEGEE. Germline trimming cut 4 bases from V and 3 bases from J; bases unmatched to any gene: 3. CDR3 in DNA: TGTGCCAGCAGCAATGGGACTAGCGGGACAGATACGCAGTATTTT. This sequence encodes CASSNGTSGTDTQYF.

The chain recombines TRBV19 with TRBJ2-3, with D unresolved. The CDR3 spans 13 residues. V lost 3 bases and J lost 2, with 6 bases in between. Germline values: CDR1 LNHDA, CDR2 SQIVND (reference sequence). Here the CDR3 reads CASSMRTTDTQYF. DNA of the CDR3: TGTGCCAGTAGTATGAGAACCACAGATACGCAGTATTTT.

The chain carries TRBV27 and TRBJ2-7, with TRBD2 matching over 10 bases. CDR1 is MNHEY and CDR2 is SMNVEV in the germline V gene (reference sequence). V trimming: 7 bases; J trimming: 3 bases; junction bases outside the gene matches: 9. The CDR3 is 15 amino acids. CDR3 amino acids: CASKLSSGSGYEQYF. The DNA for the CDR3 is TGTGCCAGCAAATTATCTAGCGGGAGTGGCTACGAGCAGTACTTC.

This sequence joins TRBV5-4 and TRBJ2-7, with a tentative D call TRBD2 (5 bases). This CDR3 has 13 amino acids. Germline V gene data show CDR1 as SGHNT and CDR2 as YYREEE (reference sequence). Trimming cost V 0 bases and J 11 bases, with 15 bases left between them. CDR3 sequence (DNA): TGTGCCAGCAGCTTGGCCGAGGCGTCGGAGGAGTACTTC. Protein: CASSLAEASEEYF. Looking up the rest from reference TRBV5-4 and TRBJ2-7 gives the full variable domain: ETGVTQSPTHLIKTRGQQVTLRCSSQSGHNTVSWYQQALGQGPQFIFQYYREEENGRGNFPPRFSGLQFPNYSSELNVNALELDDSALYLCASSLAEASEEYFGPGTRLTVT.

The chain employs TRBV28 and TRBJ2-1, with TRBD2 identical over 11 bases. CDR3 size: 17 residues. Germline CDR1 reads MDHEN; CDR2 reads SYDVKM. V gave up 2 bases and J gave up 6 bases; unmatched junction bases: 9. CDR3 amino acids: CASSLITSGSRGNEQFF. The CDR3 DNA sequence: TGTGCCAGCAGTTTAATTACTAGCGGGAGCAGAGGCAATGAGCAGTTCTTC.

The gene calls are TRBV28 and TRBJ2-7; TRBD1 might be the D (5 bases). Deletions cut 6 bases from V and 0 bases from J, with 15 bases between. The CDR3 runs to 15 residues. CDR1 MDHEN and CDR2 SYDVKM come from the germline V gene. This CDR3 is CASSWPADSSYEQYF. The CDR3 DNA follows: TGTGCCAGCAGCTGGCCGGCAGACAGCTCCTACGAGCAGTACTTC.

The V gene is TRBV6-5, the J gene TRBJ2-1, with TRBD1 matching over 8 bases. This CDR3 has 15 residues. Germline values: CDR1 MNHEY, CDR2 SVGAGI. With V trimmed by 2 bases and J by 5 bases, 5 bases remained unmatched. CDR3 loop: CASSYRDRPDNEQFF. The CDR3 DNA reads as TGTGCCAGCAGTTACCGGGACAGGCCGGACAATGAGCAGTTCTTC.

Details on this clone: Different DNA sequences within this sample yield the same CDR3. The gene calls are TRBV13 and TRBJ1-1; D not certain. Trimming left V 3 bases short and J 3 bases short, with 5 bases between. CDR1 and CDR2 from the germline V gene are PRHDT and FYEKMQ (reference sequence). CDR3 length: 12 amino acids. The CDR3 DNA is TGTGCCAGCAGCTTGGGAGACACTGAAGCTTTCTTT. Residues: CASSLGDTEAFF.

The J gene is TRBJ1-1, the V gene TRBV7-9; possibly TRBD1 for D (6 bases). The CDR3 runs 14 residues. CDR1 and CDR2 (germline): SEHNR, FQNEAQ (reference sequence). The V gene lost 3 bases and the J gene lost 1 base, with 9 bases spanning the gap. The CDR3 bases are TGTGCCAGCAGCTTTAACAGGGCGAACACTGAAGCTTTCTTT. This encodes CASSFNRANTEAFF.

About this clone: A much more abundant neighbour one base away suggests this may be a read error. CDR3 amino acids: CASSLGGTGELFF. CDR3 sequence (DNA): TGTGCCAGCAGCCTAGGGGGGACCGGGGAGCTGTTTTTT. The chain links TRBV4-2 to TRBJ2-2; D is possibly TRBD1 or TRBD2 (6 bases each). The V gene's germline CDR1 is LGHNA and CDR2 YNFKEQ. The CDR3 totals 13 residues. Trimming cost V 4 bases and J 5 bases, with 8 bases left between them.

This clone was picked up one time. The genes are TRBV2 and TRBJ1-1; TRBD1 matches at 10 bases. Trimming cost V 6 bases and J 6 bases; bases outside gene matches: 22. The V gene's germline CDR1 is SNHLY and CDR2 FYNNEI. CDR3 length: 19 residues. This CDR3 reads CASRENSGTGAFGRAEAFF. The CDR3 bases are TGTGCCAGCAGGGAAAACTCCGGGACAGGGGCGTTCGGGCGTGCTGAAGCTTTCTTT.

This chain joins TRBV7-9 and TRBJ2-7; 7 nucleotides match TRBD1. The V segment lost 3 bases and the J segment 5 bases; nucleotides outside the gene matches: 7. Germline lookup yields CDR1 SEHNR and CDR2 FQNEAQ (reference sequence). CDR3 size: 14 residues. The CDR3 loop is CASSLTTGIHEQYF. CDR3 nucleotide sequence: TGTGCCAGCAGCTTGACGACAGGGATCCACGAGCAGTACTTC.

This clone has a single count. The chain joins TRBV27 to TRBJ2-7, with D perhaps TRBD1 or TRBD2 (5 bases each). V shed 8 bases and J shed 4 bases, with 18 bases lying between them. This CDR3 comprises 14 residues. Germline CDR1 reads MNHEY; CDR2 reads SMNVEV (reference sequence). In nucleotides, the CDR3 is TGTGCCAGCGCGCCATCGGGGCCGCTATACGAGCAGTACTTC. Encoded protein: CASAPSGPLYEQYF.

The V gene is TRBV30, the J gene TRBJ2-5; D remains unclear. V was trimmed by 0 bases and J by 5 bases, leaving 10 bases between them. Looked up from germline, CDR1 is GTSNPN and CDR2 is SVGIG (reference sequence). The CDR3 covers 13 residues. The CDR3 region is CAWSVFLGETQYF. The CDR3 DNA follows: TGTGCCTGGAGTGTATTTCTGGGGGAGACCCAGTACTTC.

CDR3 nucleotide sequence: TGTGCCAGCAGTGAGGGTTGGTTCGACACCGGGGAGCTGTTTTTT. It specifies CASSEGWFDTGELFF. J is TRBJ2-2 and V is TRBV11-3; D perhaps matches TRBD2 (5 bases). This CDR3 spans 15 amino acids. CDR1 and CDR2 (germline): SGHNT, YENEEA. The V end lost 6 bases, the J end lost 3 bases, and 14 bases lay between the germline ends.

In nucleotides, the CDR3 is TGTGCCAGCAGTTACTCGAAGGGCTACACCTTC. Amino acid sequence: CASSYSKGYTF. This chain joins TRBV6-5 and TRBJ1-2; D remains ambiguous. V was pared by 0 bases and J by 8 bases, with 4 bases between. This CDR3 has 11 residues. Germline lookup yields CDR1 MNHEY and CDR2 SVGAGI.

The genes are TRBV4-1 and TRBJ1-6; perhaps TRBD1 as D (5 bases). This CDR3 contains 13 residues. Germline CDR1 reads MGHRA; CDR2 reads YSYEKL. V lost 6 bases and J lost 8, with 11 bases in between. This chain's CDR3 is CASSGVGDSPLHF. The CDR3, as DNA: TGCGCCAGCAGTGGTGTGGGGGATTCACCCCTCCACTTT.

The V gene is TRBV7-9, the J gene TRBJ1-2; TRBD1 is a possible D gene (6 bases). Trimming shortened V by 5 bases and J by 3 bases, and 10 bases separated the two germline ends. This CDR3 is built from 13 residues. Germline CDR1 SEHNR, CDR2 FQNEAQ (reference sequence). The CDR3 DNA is TGTGCCAGCAGCCCTCGGACAGACTATGGCTACACCTTC. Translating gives CASSPRTDYGYTF.

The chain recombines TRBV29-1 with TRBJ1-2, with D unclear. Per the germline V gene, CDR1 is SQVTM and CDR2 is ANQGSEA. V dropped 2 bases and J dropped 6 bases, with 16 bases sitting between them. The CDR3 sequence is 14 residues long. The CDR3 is CSVELRHTANGYTF. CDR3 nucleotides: TGCAGCGTTGAACTGCGCCACACTGCGAATGGCTACACCTTC.